A single sample is the source of the 20 T cell receptor beta chains below, sequenced in a study of cytotoxic CD8 clonotypes in ibrutinib-treated CLL. Generated by immunoSEQ multiplex PCR, the TCRdb table keeps only in-frame clones and is missing some. The sample lists more than 200,000 clones, around 70% occurring once. Sequencing was performed on PBMCs, taken after 24 months of ibrutinib treatment. The source of these receptors is a human donor with chronic lymphocytic leukemia.

The genes are TRBV7-6 and TRBJ2-3; D is unresolved. V was trimmed by 5 bases and J by 6 bases, leaving 12 bases between them. Germline CDR1 SGHVS, CDR2 FNYEAQ. This CDR3 is built from 13 residues. This CDR3 is CASSPGSPDTQYF. CDR3 coding DNA: TGTGCCAGCAGCCCCGGCAGTCCTGATACGCAGTATTTT.

The CDR3 DNA follows: TGCAGCGTTGAGGGAGACATTCCCTACGAGCAGTACTTC. Its translation: CSVEGDIPYEQYF. The rearrangement links TRBV29-1 to TRBJ2-7; perhaps TRBD2 as D (5 bases). CDR1 is SQVTM and CDR2 is ANQGSEA in the germline V gene. The CDR3 is made up of 13 amino acids. V lost 3 bases to trimming and J lost 2 bases, with 11 bases between them.

The chain carries TRBV15 and TRBJ1-4; 7 bases agree with TRBD1. Germline CDR1 LNHNV, CDR2 YYDKDF (reference sequence). The length of the CDR3 is 14 residues. V lost 4 bases, J lost 6 bases, and 5 bases stayed unmatched. CDR3 sequence: CATSKAGTDEKLFF. In nucleotides, the CDR3 is TGTGCCACCAGCAAAGCCGGGACAGATGAAAAACTGTTTTTT.

This chain connects TRBV6-5 to TRBJ2-7, with 7 bases matching TRBD2. In germline, CDR1 is MNHEY, CDR2 SVGAGI. This CDR3 spans 13 amino acids. V was clipped by 4 bases and J by 2 bases; unmatched bases: 2. CDR3 amino acids: CASSWEGTYEQYF. As DNA, the CDR3 is TGTGCCAGCAGTTGGGAGGGGACCTACGAGCAGTACTTC.

The V call is TRBV7-9, the J call TRBJ1-1; no clear D gene. CDR1 is SEHNR, CDR2 FQNEAQ, per germline (reference sequence). Trimming shortened V by 0 bases and J by 1 base, and 12 bases separated the two germline ends. The CDR3 totals 16 residues. CDR3 coding DNA: TGTGCCAGCAGCTTAGCGCGGGCAGGCGCGAACACTGAAGCTTTCTTT. Translation: CASSLARAGANTEAFF.

The chain links TRBV29-1 to TRBJ2-1; TRBD2 is a possible D gene (6 bases). Germline CDR1 SQVTM, CDR2 ANQGSEA. Between the trimmed V and J ends, which lost 0 bases and 4 bases, there was a span of 19 bases. The CDR3 covers 17 residues. The CDR3 DNA reads TGCAGCGTTGAAGATTGGTATATAGCGGCTCCTTACAATGAGCAGTTCTTC. Protein product: CSVEDWYIAAPYNEQFF.

V is TRBV11-3 and J is TRBJ2-1; 11 bases align to TRBD1. From germline, CDR1 is SGHNT and CDR2 YENEEA. J was trimmed by 5 bases and V by 8 bases; bases with no gene match: 5. This CDR3 is 14 amino acids long. CDR3 bases: TGTGCCAGCCGGGACAGGGGGGGACACAATGAGCAGTTCTTC. Translating it yields CASRDRGGHNEQFF.

The chain employs TRBV5-6 and TRBJ2-7; D possibly corresponds to TRBD2 (6 bases). V lost 1 base, J lost 5 bases, and 13 bases lay in between. The CDR3 is 14 residues long. Germline CDR1 is SGHDT and CDR2 is YYEEEE. The CDR3 here is CASSLRDWNNEQYF. Here the CDR3 DNA reads TGTGCCAGCAGCTTGAGGGACTGGAACAACGAGCAGTACTTC.

J is TRBJ2-7 and V is TRBV5-1; no definite D call. This CDR3 has 15 amino acids. The germline gives CDR1 SGHRS, CDR2 YFSETQ. Trimming stripped 1 base from V and 3 bases from J, with 14 bases between. Here the CDR3 DNA reads TGCGCCAGCAGCTTGAACGCCCCTGGGCGCTACGAGCAGTACTTC. Protein product: CASSLNAPGRYEQYF. Combining the CDR3 with reference TRBV5-1 and TRBJ2-7 gives the whole variable domain KAGVTQTPRYLIKTRGQQVTLSCSPISGHRSVSWYQQTPGQGLQFLFEYFSETQRNKGNFPGRFSGRQFSNSRSEMNVSTLELGDSALYLCASSLNAPGRYEQYFGPGTRLTVT.

This chain joins TRBV19 and TRBJ1-2; D not certain. Germline values: CDR1 LNHDA, CDR2 SQIVND (reference sequence). V lost 5 bases, J lost 0 bases, and 7 bases lay in between. The length of the CDR3 is 13 residues. Written as DNA, the CDR3 is TGTGCCAGTAGTGCGACATCTAACTATGGCTACACCTTC. The encoded protein is CASSATSNYGYTF.

J is TRBJ2-7 and V is TRBV5-4, with D maybe TRBD2 (6 bases). Trimming took off 1 base at V and 0 bases at J, with 11 bases between the two ends. Per the germline V gene, CDR1 is SGHNT and CDR2 is YYREEE (reference sequence). The CDR3 loop spans 15 amino acids. CDR3 coding DNA: TGTGCCAGCAGCTTGCCTAGCGCGAGCTCCTACGAGCAGTACTTC. Protein product: CASSLPSASSYEQYF.

This clone was found once. The gene calls are TRBV19 and TRBJ2-1, with D hard to call. CDR3 length: 16 residues. V dropped 1 base and J dropped 1 base, with 11 bases sitting between them. Germline CDR1 LNHDA, CDR2 SQIVND (reference sequence). Here the CDR3 reads CASSIGEGLSYNEQFF. The DNA for the CDR3 is TGTGCCAGTAGTATAGGAGAAGGTCTGTCCTACAATGAGCAGTTCTTC. The full variable domain, in which reference TRBV19 and TRBJ2-1 provide the parts outside the CDR3, is DGGITQSPKYLFRKEGQNVTLSCEQNLNHDAMYWYRQDPGQGLRLIYYSQIVNDFQKGDIAEGYSVSREKKESFPLTVTSAQKNPTAFYLCASSIGEGLSYNEQFFGPGTRLTVL.

This sequence joins TRBV6-5 and TRBJ2-6; D is uncertain. The germline V and J ends were trimmed by 6 bases and 0 bases, with 6 bases remaining between them. Germline CDR1 reads MNHEY; CDR2 reads SVGAGI. This CDR3 region has 14 residues. The CDR3 coding sequence is TGTGCCAGCAGGGAGAGCTCTGGGGCCAACGTCCTGACTTTC. Its translation: CASRESSGANVLTF.

The chain joins TRBV29-1 to TRBJ1-1, with a possible D match to TRBD1 (6 bases). The germline gives CDR1 SQVTM, CDR2 ANQGSEA. V was clipped by 1 base and J by 3 bases, with 18 bases between them. This CDR3 spans 16 amino acids. The CDR3 loop reads CSVEGRLGRGHTEAFF. CDR3 sequence (DNA): TGCAGCGTTGAAGGAAGATTGGGCAGGGGACACACTGAAGCTTTCTTT.

The chain couples TRBV11-2 to TRBJ1-3; no reliable D call. V lost 1 base and J 3 bases, leaving 1 base between the germline ends. Germline-derived CDR1 and CDR2 are SGHAT and FQNNGV. The CDR3 is 12 residues long. The CDR3 loop reads CASSLVGNTIYF. The DNA of the CDR3 is TGTGCCAGCAGCTTAGTTGGAAACACCATATATTTT. Full variable domain (outside the CDR3, taken from reference TRBV11-2 and TRBJ1-3): EAGVAQSPRYKIIEKRQSVAFWCNPISGHATLYWYQQILGQGPKLLIQFQNNGVVDDSQLPKDRFSAERLKGVDSTLKIQPAKLEDSAVYLCASSLVGNTIYFGEGSWLTVV.

This clone was counted a few times. The chain links TRBV6-4 to TRBJ1-5, with D hard to call. Germline CDR1 is MRHNA and CDR2 is SNTAGT. V gave up 3 bases and J gave up 4 bases, with 7 bases separating them. The CDR3 runs 13 residues. The CDR3 DNA reads as TGTGCCAGCAGTGAGGGATATAATCAGCCCCAGCATTTT. Translated, it gives CASSEGYNQPQHF.

This chain connects TRBV4-1 to TRBJ2-7; 11 bases match TRBD2. V lost 4 bases and J lost 4; bases outside the gene matches: 12. This CDR3 has 17 amino acids. Looked up from germline, CDR1 is MGHRA and CDR2 is YSYEKL. CDR3: CASSRETSGGRKYEQYF. The CDR3 DNA sequence: TGCGCCAGCAGCCGGGAAACTAGCGGGGGCCGGAAGTACGAGCAGTACTTC.

This chain joins TRBV11-3 and TRBJ2-1; 13 bases align to TRBD2. The CDR3 is made up of 15 amino acids. Germline lookup yields CDR1 SGHNT and CDR2 YENEEA. V dropped 5 bases and J dropped 8; count of bases not matched to a gene: 6. The CDR3 nucleotides read TGTGCCAGCAGCCGGACTAGCGGGAGCTCGTATGAGCAGTTCTTC. Its protein is CASSRTSGSSYEQFF.

J is TRBJ2-3 and V is TRBV7-9, with 11 bases lining up with TRBD1. V lost 5 bases and J lost 6; bases outside the gene matches: 13. This CDR3 is 17 amino acids long. Germline CDR1 is SEHNR and CDR2 is FQNEAQ (reference sequence). CDR3 sequence reads: CASSQITGTGGPDTQYF. CDR3 nucleotides: TGTGCCAGCAGCCAAATCACCGGGACAGGGGGTCCCGATACGCAGTATTTT.

This clone was found a few times. This sequence joins TRBV28 and TRBJ2-7; weak D call: TRBD2 (5 bases). The germline CDR1 and CDR2 sequences are MDHEN and SYDVKM. The V gene lost 7 bases and the J gene lost 6 bases, with 13 bases spanning the gap. This CDR3 comprises 12 residues. The CDR3, as DNA: TGTGCCAGCACCACTGGGGAGTCCGAGCAGTACTTC. Translating gives CASTTGESEQYF.